This T cell receptor (beta chain) derives from a study of blood T cell repertoires in COVID-19. Study-wide context: The cDNA or gDNA used as material had been derived from T cells, B-cell-depleted T cells, or PBMCs.

Trimming took 5 bases from V and 6 from J, leaving 13 bases between them. The CDR3 runs to 13 residues. CDR1 and CDR2 (germline): MDHEN, SYDVKM. Original processing methods: From reference gene primer amplification, estimates of nucleated cell counts were derived. Sequencing used immunoSEQ multiplex PCR; TCRdb keeps in-frame clones, though not all of them. The D gene and trimming were derived from the DNA, and the V and J assignments and clone size from that table. The sample has 250,000 to 350,000 clones; around 90% are singletons. The age range of participants was 18 to 89 years, with residence in about two dozen US areas. Either two negative PCRs, clearance, or symptom resolution qualified Cohort 3 donors as recovered.

The rearrangement uses TRBV28 and TRBJ1-2; D remains unclear. Material: PBMCs or T cells enriched from blood (not recorded which). This TCR was sampled from a woman between 40 and 55 years old who had recovered from COVID-19. This CDR3 reads CASSALAGNGYTF. The CDR3 coding sequence is TGTGCCAGCAGTGCCCTAGCGGGGAATGGCTACACCTTC.